This passage covers 22 T cell receptor beta chains from one sample sequenced in a study of CDR3 diversity in severe acne. TCRdb redid the calling of the PCR reads with MiXCR, one entry per CDR3 protein. The sample shows about 90,000 distinct CDR3 sequences, around 54% of them seen only once. Source material: blood. Receptor source: a male donor with severe acne vulgaris.

This clonotype was counted many times. J is TRBJ2-1 and V is TRBV7-9, with TRBD1 identical over 11 bases. Germline V gene sequence: CDR1 SEHNR, CDR2 FQNEAQ (reference sequence). V lost 4 bases to trimming and J lost 3 bases; unmatched junction nucleotides: 14. The CDR3 runs 19 residues. This CDR3 reads CASSSEDRGLGKSYNEQFF. CDR3 sequence (DNA): TGTGCCAGCAGCTCTGAGGACAGGGGGCTGGGCAAAAGCTACAATGAGCAGTTCTTC.

In its sample, this clonotype is medium-sized. The chain employs TRBV19 and TRBJ2-3; 7 bases line up with TRBD2. The CDR3 covers 13 residues. Germline values: CDR1 LNHDA, CDR2 SQIVND (reference sequence). With 4 bases clipped from V and 8 bases from J, the junction kept 6 bases outside the gene matches. The CDR3 DNA reads as TGTGCCAGTAGTACCCGGTCTAGCGGTACGCAGTATTTT. Its protein product is CASSTRSSGTQYF.

This chain connects TRBV2 to TRBJ1-5; a possible D gene is TRBD1 (5 bases). The CDR3 consists of 15 residues. CDR1 and CDR2 from the germline V gene are SNHLY and FYNNEI. Trimming took 6 bases from V and 2 from J, leaving 14 bases between them. CDR3 protein: CASRLGRGGNQPQHF. CDR3 DNA: TGTGCCAGCAGATTGGGACGGGGGGGCAATCAGCCCCAGCATTTT.

Comment on this clonotype: The junction shows a germline mismatch at one end, possibly a read error. This rearrangement joins TRBV6-1 to TRBJ2-7; D may be TRBD2 (7 bases). The CDR3 is 11 residues long. The germline V gene has CDR1 MNHNS and CDR2 SASEGT. The CDR3: CASSEGDTGGF. CDR3 DNA sequence: TGTGCCAGCAGTGAGGGGGACACCGGGGGGTTC.

Only one count was recorded for this clonotype. The chain recombines TRBV15 with TRBJ1-1; D is uncertain. Germline CDR1 is LNHNV and CDR2 is YYDKDF (reference sequence). Trimming stripped 0 bases from V and 1 base from J, with 6 bases between. The CDR3 consists of 14 residues. CDR3 sequence: CATSRDDANTEAFF. The CDR3 DNA sequence: TGTGCCACCAGCAGAGATGACGCGAACACTGAAGCTTTCTTT.

For this clonotype: A read error may be the cause here, since a much bigger clone is one base away. The chain has TRBV25-1 and TRBJ1-1, with a possible D match to TRBD1 (5 bases). CDR1 and CDR2 from the germline V gene are MGHDK and SYGVNS. The CDR3 contains 14 residues. The DNA for the CDR3 is TGTGCCAGCAGTGAACGGCAGGGCCACACTGAAACTTTCTTT. Translation gives CASSERQGHTETFF.

This clonotype has a count of ten or more. With a much larger clone just one base away, this may be a read error. The chain uses TRBV12-3 or TRBV12-4 and TRBJ1-1, with D unresolved. V shed 1 base and J shed 10 bases, with 10 bases lying between them. The length of the CDR3 is 12 residues. The CDR3 DNA sequence: TGTGCCAGCAGTTTAGAGGGAGCTGGAGCTTTCTTT. Its translation is CASSLEGAGAFF.

This clonotype was seen many times. This chain links TRBV10-3 with TRBJ2-7; 11 bases align to TRBD1. The CDR3 totals 14 residues. V trimming: 7 bases; J trimming: 3 bases; junction bases outside the gene matches: 5. Germline V CDR1 and CDR2: ENHRY, SYGVKD. The CDR3 coding sequence is TGTGCCATCAAAGGACAGGGGGCTATCTACGAGCAGTACTTC. This sequence encodes CAIKGQGAIYEQYF.

The chain links TRBV6-1 to TRBJ2-7, with TRBD2 identical over 7 bases. V lost 7 bases, J lost 4 bases, and 7 bases stayed unmatched. Germline-derived CDR1 and CDR2 are MNHNS and SASEGT. This CDR3 has 13 residues. CDR3: CASTGGRRYEQYF. The CDR3 region has the DNA TGTGCCAGCACTGGCGGGAGAAGGTACGAGCAGTACTTC.

J is TRBJ1-1 and V is TRBV29-1, with D possibly being TRBD1 (6 bases). Germline loops: CDR1 SQVTM, CDR2 ANQGSEA. This CDR3 contains 14 residues. V was pared by 0 bases and J by 5 bases, with 13 bases between. The CDR3 sequence: CSVEEGGAGTEAFF. The CDR3 DNA reads TGCAGCGTTGAAGAGGGGGGCGCTGGTACTGAAGCTTTCTTT.

This clonotype showed up many times. This chain uses TRBV11-2 with TRBJ2-7; 12 bases fit TRBD2. Looked up from germline, CDR1 is SGHAT and CDR2 is FQNNGV. The CDR3 runs to 14 residues. V lost 9 bases to trimming and J lost 11 bases; unmatched junction nucleotides: 14. The CDR3 loop is CASQRLAGVGSEYF. CDR3 bases: TGTGCCAGTCAGCGACTAGCGGGGGTGGGGAGTGAGTACTTC.

The chain carries TRBV6-5 and TRBJ2-2; 7 nucleotides align to TRBD1. Germline V gene lookup returns CDR1 MNHEY and CDR2 SVGAGI. The CDR3 totals 15 residues. Trimming at V came to 4 bases and at J to 1 base, leaving 3 bases not matched to a gene. This chain's CDR3 is CASSSTGLNTGELFF. For the CDR3, the DNA is TGTGCCAGCAGTTCGACAGGGCTGAACACCGGGGAGCTGTTTTTT.

Ten or more counts support this clonotype. This sequence joins TRBV5-5 and TRBJ2-7, with D perhaps TRBD2 (7 bases). The CDR3 spans 15 residues. The V end lost 4 bases, the J end lost 2 bases, and 16 bases lay between the germline ends. Germline-derived CDR1 and CDR2 are SGHKS and YYEKEE (reference sequence). The CDR3 DNA reads TGTGCCAGCAGCCAACAGGGAGGGAGAACCTACGAGCAGTACTTC. It codes for CASSQQGGRTYEQYF.

With respect to this clonotype: Mismatch with germline at one junction end may stem from a read error. V is TRBV19 and J is TRBJ2-1, with 13 nucleotides matching TRBD2. Per the germline V gene, CDR1 is LNHDA and CDR2 is SQIVND (reference sequence). The CDR3 is 16 residues long. CDR3 region: CASSGGTSGIYNKQFF. The CDR3, as DNA: TGTGCCAGTAGTGGAGGGACTAGCGGGATCTACAATAAGCAGTTCTTC.

This clonotype has a count of ten or more. This sequence joins TRBV6-1 and TRBJ2-1; 8 bases match TRBD2. CDR3 size: 15 residues. Trimming at V came to 6 bases and at J to 0 bases, leaving 4 bases not matched to a gene. CDR1 and CDR2 from the germline V gene are MNHNS and SASEGT. The CDR3 loop reads CASRALAVSYNEQFF. CDR3 DNA sequence: TGTGCCAGCAGAGCACTAGCGGTCTCCTACAATGAGCAGTTCTTC.

The V gene is TRBV15, the J gene TRBJ2-2; 8 bases match TRBD1. The V gene end was trimmed by 1 base and the J gene end by 7 bases; junction bases not matched to a gene: 11. The germline V gene encodes CDR1 LNHNV and CDR2 YYDKDF (reference sequence). The CDR3 has 17 residues. The CDR3 reads CATSRAWDDRGDGELFF. CDR3 in DNA: TGTGCCACCAGCAGAGCCTGGGACGACAGGGGAGACGGGGAGCTGTTTTTT. Based on the CDR3 plus reference TRBV15 and TRBJ2-2, the full variable domain is DAMVIQNPRYQVTQFGKPVTLSCSQTLNHNVMYWYQQKSSQAPKLLFHYYDKDFNNEADTPDNFQSRRPNTSFCFLDIRSPGLGDTAMYLCATSRAWDDRGDGELFFGEGSRLTVL.

In this sample, this clonotype turned up many times. The gene calls are TRBV20-1 and TRBJ2-1; D perhaps matches TRBD2 (5 bases). The length of the CDR3 is 14 residues. The germline V gene has CDR1 DFQATT and CDR2 SNEGSKA (reference sequence). V was shortened by 1 base and J by 4 bases, with 11 bases between the two germline ends. As DNA, the CDR3 is TGCAGTGCTAGAGTTGCCCGCGGGTACAATGAGCAGTTCTTC. Its translation: CSARVARGYNEQFF.

This chain connects TRBV10-3 to TRBJ1-5; 7 bases map to TRBD1. The germline V gene encodes CDR1 ENHRY and CDR2 SYGVKD. CDR3 size: 15 residues. Trimming removed 3 bases from V and 1 base from J; junction bases left unmatched: 3. The CDR3 bases are TGTGCCATCAGTGATCAGGGGGAGAGCAATCAGCCCCAGCATTTT. It encodes CAISDQGESNQPQHF.

The V gene is TRBV28, the J gene TRBJ2-5; D is possibly TRBD1 (5 bases). V was trimmed by 2 bases and J by 4 bases, leaving 11 bases between them. This CDR3 region has 14 residues. Looked up from germline, CDR1 is MDHEN and CDR2 is SYDVKM. The DNA of the CDR3 is TGTGCCAGCAGTTTAGGGGCCCTGGGAGAGACCCAGTACTTC. Translating gives CASSLGALGETQYF.

This clonotype was counted at least ten times. The chain joins TRBV11-2 to TRBJ2-1, with TRBD2 identical over 11 bases. Germline V gene data show CDR1 as SGHAT and CDR2 as FQNNGV. This CDR3 contains 15 residues. Trimming removed 3 bases from V and 3 bases from J; junction bases left unmatched: 1. The CDR3 DNA follows: TGTGCCAGCAGCTTGGGACTAGCGGTCTACAATGAGCAGTTCTTC. Its protein product is CASSLGLAVYNEQFF.

This clonotype was counted many times. The rearrangement links TRBV24-1 to TRBJ1-5, with TRBD1 matching over 11 bases. The trim removed 4 bases at V and 3 bases at J, leaving 4 bases unmatched. CDR1 is KGHDR and CDR2 is SFDVKD in the germline V gene. This CDR3 is built from 16 residues. The CDR3 spells CATSDRTGGFNQPQHF. The CDR3 DNA reads as TGTGCCACCAGTGACCGGACAGGGGGCTTCAATCAGCCCCAGCATTTT.

This clonotype showed up many times. The V call is TRBV20-1, the J call TRBJ2-7; 11 bases match TRBD2. The CDR3 runs 15 residues. The V and J ends lost 3 bases and 4 bases, in that order; junction bases with no gene match: 8. The germline CDR1 and CDR2 sequences are DFQATT and SNEGSKA (reference sequence). CDR3 sequence (DNA): TGCAGTGCTAGTAGCCTAGCGGGGGGTAAATACGAGCAGTACTTC. Protein sequence: CSASSLAGGKYEQYF.